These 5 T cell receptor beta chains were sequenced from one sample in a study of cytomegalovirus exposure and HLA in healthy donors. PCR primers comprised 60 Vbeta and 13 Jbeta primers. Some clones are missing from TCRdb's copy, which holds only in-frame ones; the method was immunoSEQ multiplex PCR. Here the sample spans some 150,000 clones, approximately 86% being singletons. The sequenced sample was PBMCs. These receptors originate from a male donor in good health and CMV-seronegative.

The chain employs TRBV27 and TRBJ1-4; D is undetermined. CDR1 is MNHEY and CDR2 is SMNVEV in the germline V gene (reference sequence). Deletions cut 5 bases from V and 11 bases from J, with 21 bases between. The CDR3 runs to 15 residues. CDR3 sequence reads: CASSAPHGGMDKLFF. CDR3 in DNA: TGTGCCAGCAGTGCCCCCCATGGAGGGATGGACAAACTGTTTTTT.

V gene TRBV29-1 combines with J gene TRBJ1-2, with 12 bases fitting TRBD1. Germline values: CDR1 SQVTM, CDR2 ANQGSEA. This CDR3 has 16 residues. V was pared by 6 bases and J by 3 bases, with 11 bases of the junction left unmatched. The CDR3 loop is CSVVGTGGSRDYGYTF. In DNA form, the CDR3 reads TGCAGCGTCGTGGGGACAGGGGGCAGTAGGGACTATGGCTACACCTTC.

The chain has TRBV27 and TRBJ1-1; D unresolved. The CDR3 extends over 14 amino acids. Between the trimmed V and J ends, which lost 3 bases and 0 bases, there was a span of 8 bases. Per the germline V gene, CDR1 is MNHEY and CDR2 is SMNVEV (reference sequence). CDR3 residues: CASSLRHMNTEAFF. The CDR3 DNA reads TGTGCCAGCAGTTTGCGACATATGAACACTGAAGCTTTCTTT.

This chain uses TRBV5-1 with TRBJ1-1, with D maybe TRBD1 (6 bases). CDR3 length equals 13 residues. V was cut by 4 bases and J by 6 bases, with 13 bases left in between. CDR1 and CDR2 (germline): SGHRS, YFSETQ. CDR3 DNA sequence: TGCGCCAGCAGCCAAAGACACAGGGCTGAAGCTTTCTTT. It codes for CASSQRHRAEAFF.

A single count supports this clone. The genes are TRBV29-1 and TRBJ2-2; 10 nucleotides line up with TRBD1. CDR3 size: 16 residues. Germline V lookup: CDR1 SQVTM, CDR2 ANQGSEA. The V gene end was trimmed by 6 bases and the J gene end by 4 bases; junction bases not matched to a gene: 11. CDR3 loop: CSVSLTGGRGTGELFF. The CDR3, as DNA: TGCAGCGTATCGCTGACAGGGGGCAGGGGCACCGGGGAGCTGTTTTTT.